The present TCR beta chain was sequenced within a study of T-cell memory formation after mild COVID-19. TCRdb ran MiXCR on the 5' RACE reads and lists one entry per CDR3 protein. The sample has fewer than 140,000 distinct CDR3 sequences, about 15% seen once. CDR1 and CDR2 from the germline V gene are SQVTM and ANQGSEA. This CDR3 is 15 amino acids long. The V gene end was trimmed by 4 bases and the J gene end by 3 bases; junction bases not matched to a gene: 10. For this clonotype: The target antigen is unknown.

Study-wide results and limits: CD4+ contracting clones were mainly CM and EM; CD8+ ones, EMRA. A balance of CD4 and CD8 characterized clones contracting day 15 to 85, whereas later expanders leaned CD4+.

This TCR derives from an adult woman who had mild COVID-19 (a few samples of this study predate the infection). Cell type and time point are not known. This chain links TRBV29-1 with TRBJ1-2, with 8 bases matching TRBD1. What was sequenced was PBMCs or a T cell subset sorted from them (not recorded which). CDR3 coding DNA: TGCAGCGTTGCGAACCAGGGGGCGCGGGACTATGGCTACACCTTC. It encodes CSVANQGARDYGYTF.